This T cell receptor (beta chain) was recorded in a study of shared clonotypes between healthy human individuals. The study, taken as a whole, reports: Rarefaction indicated that sorted-subset sequencing remained incomplete although depth was large. Naive subsets generally had larger estimated richness than memory subsets.

The CDR3 consists of 20 residues. Per germline, CDR1 MDHEN and CDR2 SYDVKM. V shed 2 bases and J 0 bases; nucleotides not matched to a gene: 14. The authors ran the assay at deep level. In the original processing: Without quality scores, immunoSEQ junctional reads could not be filtered like full-length reads. TCRdb's copy holds only in-frame clones and misses some; the assay was immunoSEQ multiplex PCR. The DNA was the basis for D and trimming; V, J and clone size are from that table. The sample has about 2.1 million clones; roughly 95% are singletons. About this clone itself: Its antigen is unknown.

Cells designated naive CD8 were CD45RO-negative and were positively selected for CCR7, with terminally differentiated effector memory CD45RA+ cells excluded. The sequenced sample consisted of naive CD8+ T cells from PBMCs. The chain links TRBV28 to TRBJ2-1, with 9 bases that match TRBD2. The receptor was isolated from a man aged 18 to 29 in good health. Some clones in this sample may be carry-over from other donors' samples. The CDR3 coding sequence is TGTGCCAGCAGTTTAATCAGGACTAGCGATCGTCCGAGCTCCTACAATGAGCAGTTCTTC. Translation gives CASSLIRTSDRPSSYNEQFF.